The clone carrying this T cell receptor (beta chain) has more than one count but fewer than ten. Antigen specificity is unknown. The sample comes from a study of T cell repertoires in cytomegalovirus infection. Background on the study: Public TCR beta signatures marked donors with CMV infection and the matching HLA.

One entry per CDR3 protein results from TCRdb running MiXCR on the reads. The table records some 150,000 distinct CDR3 sequences, around 20% of them present only once. Trimming removed 3 bases from V and 6 bases from J; junction bases left unmatched: 7. This CDR3 has 14 amino acids. The germline V gene encodes CDR1 MGHRA and CDR2 YSYEKL. Overall study results and limits: The response measured ex vivo was dominated by TCR beta clonotypes (HLA-C-restricted and CMV-specific). Cumulative frequency (of public TCR beta family members) identified carriers of CMV plus the relevant HLA.

The sequence was obtained from a human donor in good health (CMV status not recorded). Some clones in this sample may be carry-over from other donors' samples. The chain has TRBV4-1 and TRBJ2-7; 8 positions match TRBD1. Sequenced material: PBMCs. The CDR3 DNA reads TGCGCCAGCAGCCATGGACAGGGATCAGGCGAGCAGTACTTC. Translated: CASSHGQGSGEQYF.